This entry is about one TCR beta chain. These data originate in a study of blood T cell repertoires in COVID-19. CDR1 and CDR2 (germline): MNHEY, SMNVEV (reference sequence). The CDR3 is 13 amino acids. Trimming stripped 6 bases from V and 5 bases from J, with 13 bases between. The method was immunoSEQ multiplex PCR; TCRdb's version includes in-frame clones alone and lacks a portion of them. In the table there are roughly 170,000 clones, about 90% of which are singletons. This receptor was taken from a man aged 65-85 years with active or convalescent COVID-19. Sequencing input: peripheral blood. The genes are TRBV27 and TRBJ2-5, with a tentative D call TRBD1 (5 bases). As DNA, the CDR3 is TGTGCCAGCAGCCATCAAGGGGCGGAGACCCAGTACTTC. Its translation: CASSHQGAETQYF.